A single sample is the source of the 23 T cell receptor beta chains below, sequenced in a study of Graves' ophthalmopathy and Graves' hyperthyroidism. Investigators amplified TCR beta CDR3 regions from RNA transcripts. First-round RT-PCR with HTBI primers preceded a second-round multiplex PCR. MiXCR, run by TCRdb on the multiplex PCR reads, gives a single entry per CDR3 protein. The top ten clones hold more than 2.5% of a sample with 650,000 to 800,000 distinct CDR3 sequences, about 40% of them seen once. The sample consisted of peripheral blood. The receptors originated from an adult man with Graves' ophthalmopathy.

V usage is TRBV14 and J usage is TRBJ1-1; D not resolved. Germline V gives CDR1 SGHDN, CDR2 FVKESK. This CDR3 has 14 amino acids. Trimming removed 1 base at V and 4 bases at J, with 10 bases between. The CDR3 coding sequence is TGTGCCAGCAGCCAAGCAACAGTACGCACTGAAGCTTTCTTT. This translates into CASSQATVRTEAFF.

This chain joins TRBV29-1 and TRBJ1-4; maybe TRBD1 (5 bases). V was clipped by 6 bases and J by 8 bases, with 16 bases between them. This CDR3 contains 13 residues. In germline, CDR1 is SQVTM, CDR2 ANQGSEA. The CDR3: CSVVPSGTEKLFF. The CDR3 bases are TGCAGCGTGGTTCCCTCCGGGACCGAAAAACTGTTTTTT. Drawing the rest from reference TRBV29-1 and TRBJ1-4, the complete variable domain is SAVISQKPSRDICQRGTSLTIQCQVDSQVTMMFWYRQQPGQSLTLIATANQGSEATYESGFVIDKFPISRPNLTFSTLTVSNMSPEDSSIYLCSVVPSGTEKLFFGSGTQLSVL.

The chain has TRBV10-3 and TRBJ2-7; 9 nucleotides align to TRBD1. V lost 4 bases, J lost 2 bases, and 24 bases stayed unmatched. This CDR3 spans 21 amino acids. Germline CDR1 is ENHRY and CDR2 is SYGVKD. CDR3 in amino acids: CAISGSATGLVSGQGTYEQYF. CDR3 DNA: TGTGCCATCAGTGGTAGCGCGACGGGTCTTGTATCGGGACAGGGCACCTACGAGCAGTACTTC.

The CDR3 reads CASSQWSGDHTEAFF. The CDR3 coding sequence is TGCGCCAGCAGCCAATGGTCAGGAGACCACACTGAAGCTTTCTTT. The chain is built from TRBV4-3 and TRBJ1-1; D uncertain. From germline, CDR1 is LGHNA and CDR2 YSLEER. The CDR3 consists of 15 residues. Trimming took off 2 bases at V and 3 bases at J, with 13 bases between the two ends.

The chain employs TRBV2 and TRBJ1-2; a weak D match, TRBD1 (6 bases). CDR3 length: 15 amino acids. Trimming stripped 6 bases from V and 4 bases from J, with 18 bases between. Germline CDR1 and CDR2: SNHLY and FYNNEI. The CDR3 DNA reads as TGTGCCAGCAGGGAAACAGGGAGGTGGACCTATGGCTACACCTTC. It is translated as CASRETGRWTYGYTF.

The chain joins TRBV9 to TRBJ1-3, with D possibly being TRBD1 (5 bases). The germline V gene has CDR1 SGDLS and CDR2 YYNGEE. V dropped 4 bases and J dropped 2 bases, with 19 bases sitting between them. This CDR3 is built from 17 residues. CDR3 amino acids: CASSFNVRGEAGNTIYF. CDR3 coding DNA: TGTGCCAGCAGCTTTAACGTCCGAGGGGAGGCTGGAAACACCATATATTTT.

The rearrangement uses TRBV10-2 and TRBJ2-6; 7 bases match TRBD1. The CDR3 is 14 amino acids. CDR1 WSHSY and CDR2 SAAADI come from the germline V gene. Losses at the gene ends were 7 bases for V and 4 bases for J; bases not matched to a gene: 4. The CDR3 nucleotides are TGCGCCAGCAAGACAGGGACAGGGGCCAACGTCCTGACTTTC. Its protein product is CASKTGTGANVLTF.

J is TRBJ1-6 and V is TRBV9; 9 nucleotides match TRBD1. From germline, CDR1 is SGDLS and CDR2 YYNGEE. This CDR3 is built from 15 residues. V gave up 4 bases and J gave up 10 bases; unmatched junction bases: 9. The CDR3 protein is CASSQVVTGGSPLHF. CDR3 nucleotides: TGTGCCAGCAGCCAAGTCGTCACAGGGGGCTCACCCCTCCACTTT.

The V gene is TRBV11-2, the J gene TRBJ2-7; D is unresolved. Germline V gene lookup returns CDR1 SGHAT and CDR2 FQNNGV. This CDR3 has 12 amino acids. The V end was cut by 7 bases, the J end by 4 bases, with 11 bases between. The CDR3 sequence is CASTHGQYEQYF. The CDR3 DNA is TGTGCCAGCACCCATGGCCAATACGAGCAGTACTTC.

This clonotype was recorded many times. V gene TRBV20-1 combines with J gene TRBJ1-1, with D possibly TRBD1 on 5 matching bases. In germline, CDR1 is DFQATT, CDR2 SNEGSKA (reference sequence). The CDR3 extends over 13 amino acids. Deletions cut 5 bases from V and 5 bases from J, with 15 bases between. The CDR3 DNA sequence: TGCAGTGCTCCTTTTGGGGGGGTGACTGAAGCTTTCTTT. Its translation: CSAPFGGVTEAFF.

A few counts support this clonotype. The chain joins TRBV4-1 to TRBJ1-2, with D perhaps TRBD1 (5 bases). V was shortened by 3 bases and J by 9 bases, with 20 bases between the two germline ends. Germline loops: CDR1 MGHRA, CDR2 YSYEKL. This CDR3 region has 15 residues. CDR3 protein: CASSQATSGTRSYTF. CDR3 nucleotide sequence: TGCGCCAGCAGCCAGGCTACCTCCGGGACCCGAAGCTACACCTTC.

Regarding this clonotype: This is likely a read error, given that the CDR3 carries no conserved phenylalanine or tryptophan at its end. V is TRBV19 and J is TRBJ1-5; no clear D. Germline CDR1 is LNHDA and CDR2 is SQIVND (reference sequence). The germline V and J ends were trimmed by 2 bases and 0 bases, with 17 bases remaining between them. This CDR3 comprises 18 residues. This CDR3 reads CASSIIMVRTYSNQPQHL. CDR3 DNA sequence: TGTGCCAGTAGTATAATAATGGTCAGAACATATAGCAATCAGCCCCAGCATCTT.

The chain recombines TRBV15 with TRBJ2-3; no reliable D call. The CDR3 consists of 15 residues. Germline V gene sequence: CDR1 LNHNV, CDR2 YYDKDF (reference sequence). V lost 5 bases to trimming and J lost 6 bases, with 18 bases between them. As DNA, the CDR3 is TGTGCCACCAGCGGTGGAGAACCGCGCCAGGATACGCAGTATTTT. Protein sequence: CATSGGEPRQDTQYF.

This chain connects TRBV4-1 to TRBJ1-3; 7 bases line up with TRBD1. The CDR3 has 13 residues. The germline V gene has CDR1 MGHRA and CDR2 YSYEKL. V gave up 0 bases and J gave up 12 bases; unmatched junction bases: 5. The CDR3 region has the DNA TGCGCCAGCAGCCAAGAGACAGGGCTCGGCATATATTTT. Amino acids: CASSQETGLGIYF.

This chain joins TRBV24-1 and TRBJ2-2; D unresolved. The CDR3 is made up of 13 amino acids. Germline V gives CDR1 KGHDR, CDR2 SFDVKD. The V end was cut by 4 bases, the J end by 7 bases, with 9 bases between. DNA for the CDR3: TGTGCCACCAGTGACTTCCCTAGCGGGGAGCTGTTTTTT. Protein sequence: CATSDFPSGELFF.

This clonotype occurred many times. The V and J genes are TRBV19 and TRBJ1-5, with D possibly matching TRBD1 (5 bases). CDR3 length equals 15 residues. Germline V lookup: CDR1 LNHDA, CDR2 SQIVND (reference sequence). V lost 3 bases to trimming and J lost 7 bases, with 16 bases between them. The CDR3 region is CASSIGGGRGQPQHF. The CDR3 nucleotides are TGTGCCAGTAGTATCGGGGGGGGAAGGGGACAGCCCCAGCATTTT.

This sequence joins TRBV14 and TRBJ2-7; a weak D match, TRBD2 (6 bases). CDR3 length: 14 amino acids. Germline lookup yields CDR1 SGHDN and CDR2 FVKESK. The germline V and J ends were trimmed by 6 bases and 3 bases, with 15 bases remaining between them. For the CDR3, the DNA is TGTGCCAGCAGTCAATACAGGACTAACTACGAGCAGTACTTC. Its translation: CASSQYRTNYEQYF.

Ten or more counts support this clonotype. The CDR3 DNA follows: TGTGCCAGCAGCTTAAGACGGCTTGGTTCACCCCTCCACTTT. It specifies CASSLRRLGSPLHF. The chain combines TRBV7-2 with TRBJ1-6; D remains ambiguous. Per germline, CDR1 SGHTA and CDR2 FQGNSA. The length of the CDR3 is 14 residues. The V gene lost 2 bases and the J gene lost 9 bases, with 11 bases spanning the gap.

This chain connects TRBV7-9 to TRBJ1-4, with 7 bases fitting TRBD1. Germline assignment: CDR1 SEHNR and CDR2 FQNEAQ (reference sequence). This CDR3 has 16 amino acids. V lost 5 bases to trimming and J lost 3 bases; unmatched junction nucleotides: 9. The DNA for the CDR3 is TGTGCCAGCAGCACCCTTGGACAGGTGCCTAATGAAAAACTGTTTTTT. Its translation is CASSTLGQVPNEKLFF.

In regard to this clonotype: This could be a read error, since a much larger clone is one nucleotide away. The chain recombines TRBV9 with TRBJ1-2, with D unresolved. The CDR3 is 11 residues long. Germline V CDR1 and CDR2: SGDLS, YYNGEE. V was trimmed by 3 bases and J by 4 bases, leaving 4 bases between them. In nucleotides, the CDR3 is TGTGCCAGCAGCGGGGTCTATGGCTACACCTTC. Its translation is CASSGVYGYTF.

The J gene is TRBJ2-7, the V gene TRBV7-2, with TRBD1 identical over 11 bases. With V trimmed by 0 bases and J by 4 bases, 5 bases remained unmatched. This CDR3 is 16 amino acids long. The germline gives CDR1 SGHTA, CDR2 FQGNSA. CDR3 sequence reads: CASSLALGQGEYEQYF. DNA for the CDR3: TGTGCCAGCAGCTTAGCGCTGGGACAGGGGGAGTACGAGCAGTACTTC.

Only one count was recorded for this clonotype. The gene calls are TRBV2 and TRBJ1-5; D perhaps matches TRBD1 (6 bases). Trimming took 3 bases from V and 0 from J, leaving 15 bases between them. CDR3 length: 17 amino acids. CDR1 is SNHLY and CDR2 is FYNNEI in the germline V gene. The CDR3 is CASSDRDTWHSNQPQHF. CDR3 DNA: TGTGCCAGCAGTGACAGGGACACATGGCATAGCAATCAGCCCCAGCATTTT.

This clonotype was found many times. The chain joins TRBV7-2 to TRBJ1-1, with 7 bases identical to TRBD1. The CDR3 has 15 amino acids. The V and J ends lost 2 bases and 3 bases, in that order; junction bases with no gene match: 6. Per the germline V gene, CDR1 is SGHTA and CDR2 is FQGNSA. CDR3 coding DNA: TGTGCCAGCAGCTTAATAGGACAGGTGGACACTGAAGCTTTCTTT. This codes for CASSLIGQVDTEAFF.